The 26 T cell receptor beta chains given below trace back to one sample, sequenced in a study of blood T cell repertoires in COVID-19 (dated by TCRdb to 2018 to 2020). Receptor amplification or capture employed the immunoSEQ multiplex PCR assay. TCRdb limited this immuneACCESS table to in-frame rearrangements with V and J called. A share of clones is missing; checked studies link under half to unresolved V genes, and the rest is unexplained. This sample holds tens of thousands of clones; just over 85% were observed only once. The biggest ten clones account for just over 5% of the sample. Material for sequencing was peripheral blood. The receptors were sampled from a human donor in a cohort sampled during active COVID-19.

The CDR3 reads CASSFGGEADTQYF. DNA for the CDR3: TGTGCCAGCAGCTTCGGGGGAGAGGCGGATACGCAGTATTTT. The V call is TRBV7-2, the J call TRBJ2-3, with D possibly TRBD2 on 6 matching bases. CDR3 length: 14 amino acids. Germline lookup yields CDR1 SGHTA and CDR2 FQGNSA. Trimming pared 3 bases from V and 6 bases from J, leaving 13 bases between.

The CDR3 nucleotides are TGCGCCAGCAGCTTAAGCGGTCAGAGCTCCTACAATGAGCAGTTCTTC. It codes for CASSLSGQSSYNEQFF. V is TRBV5-1 and J is TRBJ2-1; TRBD2 is a possible D gene (5 bases). Trimming took off 2 bases at V and 0 bases at J, with 12 bases between the two ends. This CDR3 has 16 residues. CDR1 and CDR2 from the germline V gene are SGHRS and YFSETQ.

The rearrangement joins TRBV4-1 to TRBJ2-7, with 7 bases identical to TRBD1. The J segment lost 2 bases and the V segment lost 1 base, leaving 14 bases of the junction unmatched. Germline V gene lookup returns CDR1 MGHRA and CDR2 YSYEKL. The CDR3 is 18 residues long. CDR3 amino acids: CASSQVKIRTGDAYEQYF. The CDR3 DNA is TGCGCCAGCAGCCAAGTTAAAATTCGTACAGGGGACGCCTACGAGCAGTACTTC.

The V call is TRBV30, the J call TRBJ2-7; 7 nucleotides line up with TRBD2. CDR1 GTSNPN and CDR2 SVGIG come from the germline V gene (reference sequence). CDR3 length: 13 amino acids. V trimming: 4 bases; J trimming: 3 bases; junction bases outside the gene matches: 6. CDR3 sequence: CAWTKREDYEQYF. CDR3 coding DNA: TGTGCCTGGACTAAGCGGGAAGACTACGAGCAGTACTTC.

This clone is deemed medium-sized. V gene TRBV30 combines with J gene TRBJ2-7; 9 bases line up with TRBD1. CDR3 length: 15 residues. Looked up from germline, CDR1 is GTSNPN and CDR2 is SVGIG (reference sequence). Germline trimming cut 4 bases from V and 5 bases from J; bases unmatched to any gene: 12. The CDR3 loop is CAWTPPGTGNHEQYF. CDR3 nucleotide sequence: TGTGCCTGGACCCCACCCGGGACAGGGAACCACGAGCAGTACTTC.

The genes are TRBV7-6 and TRBJ2-6; D is unresolved. The CDR3 consists of 17 residues. Germline CDR1 SGHVS, CDR2 FNYEAQ. The germline V and J ends were trimmed by 3 bases and 0 bases, with 12 bases remaining between them. Here the CDR3 reads CASSFSLNVSGANVLTF. CDR3 in DNA: TGTGCCAGCAGCTTTAGCCTCAACGTCTCTGGGGCCAACGTCCTGACTTTC.

This chain links TRBV9 with TRBJ2-5; 10 bases match TRBD2. The germline gives CDR1 SGDLS, CDR2 YYNGEE. The CDR3 length is 15 residues. Germline trimming cut 2 bases from V and 3 bases from J; bases unmatched to any gene: 4. The CDR3 DNA is TGTGCCAGCAGCGTTCGAGCGGGGGGGAAAGAGACCCAGTACTTC. Its protein product is CASSVRAGGKETQYF.

This clone occurred once. This chain joins TRBV7-2 and TRBJ1-2, with D uncertain. The germline V gene encodes CDR1 SGHTA and CDR2 FQGNSA. Trimming removed 5 bases from V and 7 bases from J, with 14 bases in between. The CDR3 extends over 13 amino acids. The CDR3 DNA follows: TGTGCCAGCAGCAATTTCCCGGCTAGTGGCTACACCTTC. Translated: CASSNFPASGYTF.

J is TRBJ1-2 and V is TRBV7-2; D call uncertain. Germline V gene data show CDR1 as SGHTA and CDR2 as FQGNSA. The CDR3 is 15 residues long. Trimming pared 2 bases from V and 0 bases from J, leaving 10 bases between. CDR3 residues: CASSLNRGPNYGYTF. The CDR3 DNA reads TGTGCCAGCAGCTTAAACCGGGGTCCTAACTATGGCTACACCTTC. Combining the CDR3 with reference TRBV7-2 and TRBJ1-2 gives the whole variable domain GAGVSQSPSNKVTEKGKDVELRCDPISGHTALYWYRQSLGQGLEFLIYFQGNSAPDKSGLPSDRFSAERTGGSVSTLTIQRTQQEDSAVYLCASSLNRGPNYGYTFGSGTRLTVV.

This clone occurred once. The chain has TRBV27 and TRBJ1-5, with 7 bases matching TRBD1. Germline V gene lookup returns CDR1 MNHEY and CDR2 SMNVEV (reference sequence). The V segment lost 6 bases and the J segment 0 bases; nucleotides outside the gene matches: 5. The CDR3 runs to 15 residues. The CDR3 is CASRETGRSNQPQHF. CDR3 sequence (DNA): TGTGCCAGCAGGGAGACAGGGCGTAGCAATCAGCCCCAGCATTTT.

This clone appeared a single time. The CDR3 protein is CASARRERGSYNEQFF. CDR3 sequence (DNA): TGTGCCAGTGCTAGACGTGAGCGGGGGTCCTACAATGAGCAGTTCTTC. The chain employs TRBV19 and TRBJ2-1, with TRBD2 matching over 8 bases. V lost 8 bases to trimming and J lost 1 base; unmatched junction nucleotides: 10. The germline V gene has CDR1 LNHDA and CDR2 SQIVND (reference sequence). The CDR3 sequence is 16 residues long.

The chain employs TRBV5-4 and TRBJ2-5, with 8 bases fitting TRBD2. The CDR3 runs 16 residues. V lost 3 bases, J lost 3 bases, and 10 bases stayed unmatched. CDR1 SGHNT and CDR2 YYREEE come from the germline V gene (reference sequence). The CDR3 sequence: CASSSPPQRGKETQYF. The CDR3 DNA reads TGTGCCAGCAGCTCTCCTCCCCAGCGGGGGAAAGAGACCCAGTACTTC.

The chain links TRBV11-2 to TRBJ2-5; D unclear. CDR3 length equals 16 residues. Germline V gives CDR1 SGHAT, CDR2 FQNNGV. Trimming removed 4 bases at V and 1 base at J, with 16 bases between. The CDR3 bases are TGTGCCAGCAGCTCCTCTTTCTTGGGCTTCCAAGAGACCCAGTACTTC. As protein: CASSSSFLGFQETQYF.

The J gene is TRBJ2-7, the V gene TRBV4-2; D is perhaps TRBD2 (6 bases). This CDR3 region has 15 residues. Germline lookup yields CDR1 LGHNA and CDR2 YNFKEQ. V lost 1 base, J lost 0 bases, and 10 bases lay in between. CDR3 DNA sequence: TGTGCCAGCAGCCAAGGAGGCGGGGCCTCCTACGAGCAGTACTTC. Protein product: CASSQGGGASYEQYF.

The chain links TRBV6-1 to TRBJ2-7; 9 nucleotides align to TRBD2. Germline V gene sequence: CDR1 MNHNS, CDR2 SASEGT. This CDR3 contains 15 residues. The junction had 6 bases not matched to a gene; V was cut back by 1 base and J by 5 bases. The DNA for the CDR3 is TGTGCCAGCAGTGAAGAAGGTAGCGGGAGCCACGAGCAGTACTTC. Translating it yields CASSEEGSGSHEQYF.

The chain has TRBV18 and TRBJ1-3; the D is unclear. The V end lost 0 bases, the J end lost 4 bases, and 4 bases lay between the germline ends. This CDR3 has 13 residues. Germline CDR1 and CDR2: KGHSH and LQKENI. The CDR3 bases are TGTGCCAGCTCACCACCTTCGGGAAACACCATATATTTT. Amino acid sequence: CASSPPSGNTIYF.

The chain recombines TRBV7-3 with TRBJ1-3; D gene unclear. CDR3 length: 13 amino acids. V lost 5 bases to trimming and J lost 8 bases, with 13 bases between them. The germline gives CDR1 SGHTA, CDR2 FQGTGA. CDR3 in amino acids: CASSPGPGDTIYF. For the CDR3, the DNA is TGTGCCAGCAGCCCAGGCCCCGGGGACACCATATATTTT.

This clone occurred once. CDR3 in amino acids: CASSTPDGTSNTGELFF. DNA of the CDR3: TGTGCCAGCAGCACCCCTGACGGGACTTCGAACACCGGGGAGCTGTTTTTT. The chain combines TRBV7-9 with TRBJ2-2; a possible D gene is TRBD2 (6 bases). Germline CDR1 is SEHNR and CDR2 is FQNEAQ (reference sequence). The CDR3 contains 17 residues. V lost 5 bases to trimming and J lost 0 bases, with 16 bases between them. The full variable domain, in which reference TRBV7-9 and TRBJ2-2 provide the parts outside the CDR3, is DTGVSQNPRHKITKRGQNVTFRCDPISEHNRLYWYRQTLGQGPEFLTYFQNEAQLEKSRLLSDRFSAERPKGSFSTLEIQRTEQGDSAMYLCASSTPDGTSNTGELFFGEGSRLTVL.

V usage is TRBV6-6 and J usage is TRBJ1-2; 7 positions agree with TRBD1. Germline-derived CDR1 and CDR2 are MNHNY and SVGAGI (reference sequence). V dropped 3 bases and J dropped 2; count of bases not matched to a gene: 9. This CDR3 has 16 amino acids. CDR3 region: CASSYPQDRLNYGYTF. For the CDR3, the DNA is TGTGCCAGCAGTTATCCTCAGGACAGGCTCAACTATGGCTACACCTTC.

The chain links TRBV3-1 (or the pseudogene TRBV3-2) to TRBJ2-7, with 12 bases aligning to TRBD2. The CDR3 has 15 residues. Unmatched junction bases numbered 2, after V lost 1 base and J lost 4 bases. Germline CDR1 reads LGHDT; CDR2 reads YNNKEL (reference sequence). In DNA, the CDR3 is TGTGCCAGCAGCCAAGGACTAGCGGGAGAGTACGAGCAGTACTTC. Its protein product is CASSQGLAGEYEQYF.

This clone was recorded once. V usage is TRBV5-1 and J usage is TRBJ1-1; D is unclear. V was clipped by 4 bases and J by 1 base, with 14 bases between them. The germline V gene encodes CDR1 SGHRS and CDR2 YFSETQ. This CDR3 region has 15 residues. The CDR3 loop is CASSPFMGRNTEAFF. Written as DNA, the CDR3 is TGCGCCAGCAGCCCTTTTATGGGGAGGAACACTGAAGCTTTCTTT.

The chain is built from TRBV12-3 or TRBV12-4 and TRBJ2-5, with 8 bases that match TRBD2. The CDR3 runs to 13 residues. The V segment lost 6 bases and the J segment 5 bases; nucleotides outside the gene matches: 5. The CDR3 nucleotides are TGTGCCAGCAGGCGGGGGGCTCGGGAGACCCAGTACTTC. This gives the protein CASRRGARETQYF.

V gene TRBV24-1 combines with J gene TRBJ2-5; D gene uncertain. V was clipped by 4 bases and J by 0 bases, with 5 bases between them. Germline CDR1 and CDR2: KGHDR and SFDVKD. CDR3 size: 13 residues. The CDR3 here is CATSDQYQETQYF. The CDR3 DNA sequence: TGTGCCACCAGTGACCAATACCAAGAGACCCAGTACTTC.

This rearrangement joins TRBV4-2 to TRBJ1-4; D ambiguous. The CDR3 runs to 16 residues. Germline-derived CDR1 and CDR2 are LGHNA and YNFKEQ. Trimming took off 0 bases at V and 8 bases at J, with 16 bases between the two ends. Here the CDR3 reads CASSQDMRSFREKLFF. CDR3 DNA: TGTGCCAGCAGCCAAGATATGAGGTCGTTTCGGGAAAAACTGTTTTTT.

This chain joins TRBV29-1 and TRBJ2-7; possible D gene TRBD1, 6 bases. The CDR3 runs to 11 residues. CDR1 is SQVTM, CDR2 ANQGSEA, per germline. V lost 6 bases and J lost 6, with 12 bases in between. CDR3 nucleotides: TGCAGCGTCGCAACAGGGCCCGAGCAGTACTTC. Encoded protein: CSVATGPEQYF.

The rearrangement uses TRBV12-3 or TRBV12-4 and TRBJ1-5; 8 bases fit TRBD1. The V gene end was trimmed by 8 bases and the J gene end by 11 bases; junction bases not matched to a gene: 8. This CDR3 region has 12 residues. CDR3 residues: CASSDRVESQHF. CDR3 in DNA: TGTGCCAGCTCGGACAGGGTAGAGTCCCAGCATTTT.